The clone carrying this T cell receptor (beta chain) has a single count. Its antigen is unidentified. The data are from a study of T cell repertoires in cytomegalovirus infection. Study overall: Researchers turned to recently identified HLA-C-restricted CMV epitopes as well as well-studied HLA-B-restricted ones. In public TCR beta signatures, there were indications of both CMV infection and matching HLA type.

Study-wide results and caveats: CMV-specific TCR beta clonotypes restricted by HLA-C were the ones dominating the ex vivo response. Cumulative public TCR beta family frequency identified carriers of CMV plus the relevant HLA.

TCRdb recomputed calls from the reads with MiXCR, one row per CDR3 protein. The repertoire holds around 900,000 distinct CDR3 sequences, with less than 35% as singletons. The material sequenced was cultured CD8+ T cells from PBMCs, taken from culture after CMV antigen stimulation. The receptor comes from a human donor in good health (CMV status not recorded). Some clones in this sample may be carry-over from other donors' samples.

This CDR3 is CASSELQGAGANVLTF. The CDR3 region has the DNA TGTGCCAGCAGCGAATTACAGGGGGCTGGGGCCAACGTCCTGACTTTC. The chain links TRBV12-3 or TRBV12-4 to TRBJ2-6; 8 nucleotides match TRBD1. The CDR3 spans 16 residues. The V gene end was trimmed by 6 bases and the J gene end by 2 bases; junction bases not matched to a gene: 6.